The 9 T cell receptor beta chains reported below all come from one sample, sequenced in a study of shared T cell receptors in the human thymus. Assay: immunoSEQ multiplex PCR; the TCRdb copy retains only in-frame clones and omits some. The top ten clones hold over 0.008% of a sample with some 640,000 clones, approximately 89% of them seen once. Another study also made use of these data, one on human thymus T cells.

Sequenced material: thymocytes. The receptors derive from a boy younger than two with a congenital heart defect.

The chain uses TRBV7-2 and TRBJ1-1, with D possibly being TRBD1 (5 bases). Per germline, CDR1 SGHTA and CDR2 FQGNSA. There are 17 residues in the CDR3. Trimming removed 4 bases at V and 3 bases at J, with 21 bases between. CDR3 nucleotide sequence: TGTGCCAGCAGCTCCCCCAGGGCCAATCGGTGGTACACTGAAGCTTTCTTT. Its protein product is CASSSPRANRWYTEAFF.

The CDR3 DNA sequence: TGTGCCTGGAATCGAAGGGGGAGCAATGAGCAGTTCTTC. This gives the protein CAWNRRGSNEQFF. This rearrangement joins TRBV30 to TRBJ2-1; D perhaps matches TRBD1 (6 bases). Trimming shortened V by 4 bases and J by 6 bases, and 13 bases separated the two germline ends. The germline CDR1 and CDR2 sequences are GTSNPN and SVGIG (reference sequence). The CDR3 is 13 residues long.

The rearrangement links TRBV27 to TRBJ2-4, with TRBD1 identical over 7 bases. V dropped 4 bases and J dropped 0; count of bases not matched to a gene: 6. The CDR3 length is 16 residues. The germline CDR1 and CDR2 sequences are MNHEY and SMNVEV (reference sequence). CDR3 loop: CASSSRGFGAKNIQYF. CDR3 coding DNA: TGTGCCAGCAGTTCCAGGGGGTTCGGAGCCAAAAACATTCAGTACTTC.

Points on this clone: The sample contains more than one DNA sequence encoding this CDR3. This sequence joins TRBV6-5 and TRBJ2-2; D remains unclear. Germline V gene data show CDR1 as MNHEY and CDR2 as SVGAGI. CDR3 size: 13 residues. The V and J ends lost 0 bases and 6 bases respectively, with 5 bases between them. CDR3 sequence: CASSYSGSGELFF. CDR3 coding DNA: TGTGCCAGCAGTTACTCGGGCTCCGGGGAGCTGTTTTTT.

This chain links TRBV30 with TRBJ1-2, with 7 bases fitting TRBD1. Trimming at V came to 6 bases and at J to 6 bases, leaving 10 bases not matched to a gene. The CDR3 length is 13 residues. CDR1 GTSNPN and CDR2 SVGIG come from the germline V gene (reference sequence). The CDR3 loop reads CACIDRVTHGYTF. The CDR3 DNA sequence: TGTGCCTGCATAGACAGGGTAACACATGGCTACACCTTC.

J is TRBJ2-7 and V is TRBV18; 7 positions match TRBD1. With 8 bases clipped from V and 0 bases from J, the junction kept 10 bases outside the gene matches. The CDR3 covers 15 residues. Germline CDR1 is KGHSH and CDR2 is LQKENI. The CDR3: CASTIRDSPSYEQYF. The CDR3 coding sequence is TGTGCCAGCACGATCCGGGACAGCCCCTCCTACGAGCAGTACTTC. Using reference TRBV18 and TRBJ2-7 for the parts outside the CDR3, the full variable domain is NAGVMQNPRHLVRRRGQEARLRCSPMKGHSHVYWYRQLPEEGLKFMVYLQKENIIDESGMPKERFSAEFPKEGPSILRIQQVVRGDSAAYFCASTIRDSPSYEQYFGPGTRLTVT.

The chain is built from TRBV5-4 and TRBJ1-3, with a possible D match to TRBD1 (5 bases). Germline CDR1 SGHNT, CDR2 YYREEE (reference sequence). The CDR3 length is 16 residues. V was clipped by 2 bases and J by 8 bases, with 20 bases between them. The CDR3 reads CASSFVGAGQVDTIYF. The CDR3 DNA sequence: TGTGCCAGCAGCTTCGTTGGCGCGGGGCAGGTGGACACCATATATTTT.

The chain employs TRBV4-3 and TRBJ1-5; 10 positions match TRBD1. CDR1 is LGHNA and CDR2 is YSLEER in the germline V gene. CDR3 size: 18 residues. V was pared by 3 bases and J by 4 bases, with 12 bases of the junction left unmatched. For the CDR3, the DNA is TGCGCCAGCAGCCATGAATGGGACAGGGGATTGAGGAATCAGCCCCAGCATTTT. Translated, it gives CASSHEWDRGLRNQPQHF.

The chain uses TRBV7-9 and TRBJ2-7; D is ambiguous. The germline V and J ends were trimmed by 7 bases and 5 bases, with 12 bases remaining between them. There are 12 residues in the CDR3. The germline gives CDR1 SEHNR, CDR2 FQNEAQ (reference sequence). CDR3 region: CASKDNLHEQYF. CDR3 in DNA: TGTGCCAGCAAAGACAACCTCCACGAGCAGTACTTC. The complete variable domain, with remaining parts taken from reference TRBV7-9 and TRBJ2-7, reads DTGVSQNPRHKITKRGQNVTFRCDPISEHNRLYWYRQTLGQGPEFLTYFQNEAQLEKSRLLSDRFSAERPKGSFSTLEIQRTEQGDSAMYLCASKDNLHEQYFGPGTRLTVT.